A single sample is the source of the 18 T cell receptor beta chains below, sequenced in a study of blood T cell repertoires in COVID-19. Assay used: immunoSEQ multiplex PCR; TCRdb lists only in-frame clones, some missing. The sample consists of 150,000 to 190,000 clones, roughly four fifths of them appearing once. Sequencing used PBMCs or T cells enriched from blood (not recorded which). The receptors were gathered from a man aged 45-60 years who had recovered from COVID-19.

About this clone itself: A junction boundary mismatches the germline segment, possibly from a read error. The genes are TRBV5-4 and TRBJ2-7; 10 nucleotides agree with TRBD1. Germline V lookup: CDR1 SGHNT, CDR2 YYREEE (reference sequence). The CDR3 is made up of 13 amino acids. The CDR3 DNA reads TGTGCCACCAGCCCGGGACAGGGGAACGAGCAGTACTTC. Its protein is CATSPGQGNEQYF. Using reference TRBV5-4 and TRBJ2-7 for the parts outside the CDR3, the full variable domain is ETGVTQSPTHLIKTRGQQVTLRCSSQSGHNTVSWYQQALGQGPQFIFQYYREEENGRGNFPPRFSGLQFPNYSSELNVNALELDDSALYLCATSPGQGNEQYFGPGTRLTVT.

This clone has a handful of counts. The rearrangement uses TRBV2 and TRBJ1-2; D is undetermined. V shed 1 base and J shed 4 bases, with 10 bases lying between them. CDR1 is SNHLY and CDR2 is FYNNEI in the germline V gene. The CDR3 contains 14 residues. The CDR3 DNA sequence: TGTGCCAGCAGTGAAGAAAGGCAGGCCTATGGCTACACCTTC. It codes for CASSEERQAYGYTF.

The rearrangement uses TRBV5-1 and TRBJ1-2; tentatively, D is TRBD1 (5 bases). Per the germline V gene, CDR1 is SGHRS and CDR2 is YFSETQ. The V end was cut by 4 bases, the J end by 8 bases, with 15 bases between. CDR3 size: 13 residues. CDR3 nucleotide sequence: TGCGCCAGCAGCGCGGGACGGGATGAAGGCTACACCTTC. Translated: CASSAGRDEGYTF.

V gene TRBV10-3 combines with J gene TRBJ2-7; 8 bases line up with TRBD1. V was clipped by 4 bases and J by 7 bases; unmatched bases: 3. The CDR3 spans 12 residues. CDR1 is ENHRY, CDR2 SYGVKD, per germline. CDR3 loop: CAISGTGTEQYF. The CDR3 DNA follows: TGTGCCATCAGTGGGACAGGGACTGAGCAGTACTTC.

The V gene is TRBV19, the J gene TRBJ1-1; D gene unclear. Trimming removed 5 bases at V and 3 bases at J, with 10 bases between. From germline, CDR1 is LNHDA and CDR2 SQIVND (reference sequence). The length of the CDR3 is 13 residues. DNA for the CDR3: TGTGCCAGTAGTTTGGGCGGGGACACTGAAGCTTTCTTT. Translated: CASSLGGDTEAFF.

The chain is built from TRBV3-1 (or the pseudogene TRBV3-2) and TRBJ2-7, with D possibly matching TRBD1 (5 bases). V was pared by 2 bases and J by 5 bases, with 10 bases between. The germline CDR1 and CDR2 sequences are LGHDT and YNNKEL (reference sequence). The CDR3 spans 13 residues. This CDR3 is CASSQTGADEQYF. The CDR3 nucleotides are TGTGCCAGCAGCCAAACAGGCGCTGACGAGCAGTACTTC.

The rearrangement links TRBV7-2 to TRBJ2-7; TRBD1 might be the D (7 bases). CDR3 length: 15 amino acids. Germline V gives CDR1 SGHTA, CDR2 FQGNSA. V lost 2 bases, J lost 4 bases, and 15 bases lay in between. The CDR3 bases are TGTGCCAGCAGCTTAAGACAGGGACTCACGTACGAGCAGTACTTC. Its protein is CASSLRQGLTYEQYF.

The rearrangement joins TRBV15 to TRBJ1-2; no clear D. This CDR3 has 16 residues. Germline V gene lookup returns CDR1 LNHNV and CDR2 YYDKDF (reference sequence). V was cut by 5 bases and J by 0 bases, with 16 bases left in between. The CDR3 loop reads CATSGVARTTNYGYTF. CDR3 DNA sequence: TGTGCCACCAGCGGCGTGGCGCGGACTACTAACTATGGCTACACCTTC.

V gene TRBV27 combines with J gene TRBJ2-3; 12 bases are a match to TRBD2. CDR1 is MNHEY, CDR2 SMNVEV, per germline (reference sequence). The CDR3 has 19 amino acids. V shed 6 bases and J 2 bases; nucleotides not matched to a gene: 15. The CDR3 is CASSLQSFRTSGDTDTQYF. CDR3 bases: TGTGCCAGCAGCTTACAGAGTTTTCGGACTAGCGGGGACACAGATACGCAGTATTTT.

The rearrangement uses TRBV11-3 and TRBJ1-4, with 7 nucleotides matching TRBD1. Per the germline V gene, CDR1 is SGHNT and CDR2 is YENEEA. V dropped 5 bases and J dropped 3; count of bases not matched to a gene: 9. CDR3 length: 16 residues. In nucleotides, the CDR3 is TGTGCCAGCAGCCTATTAACAGGGGTTGCTAATGAAAAACTGTTTTTT. Protein product: CASSLLTGVANEKLFF.

The chain carries TRBV7-3 and TRBJ1-1; 7 bases align to TRBD1. The CDR3 covers 15 residues. Germline CDR1 reads SGHTA; CDR2 reads FQGTGA. V trimming: 5 bases; J trimming: 1 base; junction bases outside the gene matches: 7. Written as DNA, the CDR3 is TGTGCCAGCAGCCCCACGACAGGGTGGAACACTGAAGCTTTCTTT. This translates into CASSPTTGWNTEAFF.

The chain has TRBV6-5 and TRBJ2-2; D perhaps matches TRBD1 (6 bases). Trimming removed 7 bases at V and 0 bases at J, with 12 bases between. Germline CDR1 and CDR2: MNHEY and SVGAGI. The CDR3 contains 15 residues. CDR3 DNA: TGTGCCAGCACTTCGGGACAACCGAACACCGGGGAGCTGTTTTTT. This codes for CASTSGQPNTGELFF.

The genes are TRBV5-5 and TRBJ2-7; TRBD1 matches 9 bases. V lost 4 bases, J lost 3 bases, and 5 bases stayed unmatched. The CDR3 has 14 amino acids. Germline V lookup: CDR1 SGHKS, CDR2 YYEKEE (reference sequence). The CDR3 DNA is TGTGCCAGCAGCCCCCGGGACAGGGTCTACGAGCAGTACTTC. Translated, it gives CASSPRDRVYEQYF.

The chain employs TRBV5-1 and TRBJ2-7, with 9 bases that match TRBD1. Germline V gene sequence: CDR1 SGHRS, CDR2 YFSETQ. Unmatched junction bases numbered 4, after V lost 3 bases and J lost 3 bases. The CDR3 is 14 residues long. In DNA form, the CDR3 reads TGCGCCAGCAGCTCGGGACAGGGCCTCTACGAGCAGTACTTC. This sequence encodes CASSSGQGLYEQYF. Together with reference TRBV5-1 and TRBJ2-7, the CDR3 gives the full variable domain: KAGVTQTPRYLIKTRGQQVTLSCSPISGHRSVSWYQQTPGQGLQFLFEYFSETQRNKGNFPGRFSGRQFSNSRSEMNVSTLELGDSALYLCASSSGQGLYEQYFGPGTRLTVT.

The chain links TRBV4-1 to TRBJ1-6; unclear D gene. The V gene lost 0 bases and the J gene lost 2 bases, with 14 bases spanning the gap. Per the germline V gene, CDR1 is MGHRA and CDR2 is YSYEKL. The CDR3 contains 18 residues. The CDR3 loop is CASSQDPAGRTYNSPLHF. CDR3 coding DNA: TGCGCCAGCAGCCAAGACCCGGCAGGAAGGACCTATAATTCACCCCTCCACTTT.

The rearrangement links TRBV5-1 to TRBJ1-3, with D uncertain. Germline V gives CDR1 SGHRS, CDR2 YFSETQ. V was clipped by 4 bases and J by 2 bases, with 10 bases between them. CDR3 length: 14 amino acids. CDR3 DNA sequence: TGCGCCAGCAGCCCGGGAAGTGCTGGAAACACCATATATTTT. Its translation is CASSPGSAGNTIYF.

The DNA of the CDR3 is TGTGCCAGCAGCCAAGACTTGACCGGGACTAGCGGGGGCCGGGGTAGGGATACGCAGTATTTT. Encoded protein: CASSQDLTGTSGGRGRDTQYF. This chain joins TRBV3-1 (or the pseudogene TRBV3-2) and TRBJ2-3; 14 bases line up with TRBD2. This CDR3 has 21 amino acids. V dropped 0 bases and J dropped 6; count of bases not matched to a gene: 17. In germline, CDR1 is LGHDT, CDR2 YNNKEL (reference sequence).

This clone occurred once. The chain uses TRBV11-2 and TRBJ2-5; possibly TRBD1 for D (6 bases). The V gene lost 5 bases and the J gene lost 1 base, with 11 bases spanning the gap. Germline CDR1 SGHAT, CDR2 FQNNGV. This CDR3 has 14 residues. The CDR3 reads CASSPTGLQETQYF. In DNA form, the CDR3 reads TGTGCCAGCAGCCCCACAGGGCTCCAAGAGACCCAGTACTTC.